This T cell receptor (beta chain) comes out of a study of cytomegalovirus exposure and HLA in healthy donors. Overall study results and limits: Most sequenced TCRs were rare (though some public TCRs occurred in many donors).

A note on this clone: Its cognate antigen is unknown.

Germline CDR1 and CDR2: MGHDK and SYGVNS. This CDR3 is built from 12 residues. V gave up 4 bases and J gave up 6 bases, with 8 bases separating them. The PCR had 60 Vbeta and 13 Jbeta primers. Profiled with immunoSEQ multiplex PCR; TCRdb holds only in-frame clones, not every one. Among 150,000 or so clones, roughly 85% were seen once, and the ten largest hold 7.5% to 10%. The specimen sequenced was PBMCs. This rearrangement joins TRBV25-1 to TRBJ2-3; D call uncertain. The receptor was isolated from a man aged 18 to 30 in good health and CMV-seropositive. CDR3 residues: CASSVTADTQYF. The DNA for the CDR3 is TGTGCCAGCAGTGTAACTGCGGATACGCAGTATTTT.